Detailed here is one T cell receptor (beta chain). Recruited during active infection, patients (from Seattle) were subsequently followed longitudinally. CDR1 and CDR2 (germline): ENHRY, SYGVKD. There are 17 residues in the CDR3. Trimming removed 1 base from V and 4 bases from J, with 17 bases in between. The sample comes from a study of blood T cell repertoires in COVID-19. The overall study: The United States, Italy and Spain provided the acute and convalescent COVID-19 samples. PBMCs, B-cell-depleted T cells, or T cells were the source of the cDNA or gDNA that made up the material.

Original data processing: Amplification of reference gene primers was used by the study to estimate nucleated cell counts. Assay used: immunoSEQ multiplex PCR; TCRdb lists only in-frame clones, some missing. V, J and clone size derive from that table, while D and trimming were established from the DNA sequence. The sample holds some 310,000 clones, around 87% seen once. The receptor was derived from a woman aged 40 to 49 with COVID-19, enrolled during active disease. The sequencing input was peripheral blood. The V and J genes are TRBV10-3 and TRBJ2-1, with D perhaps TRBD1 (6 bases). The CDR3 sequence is CAISEFLQGSIYNEQFF. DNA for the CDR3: TGTGCCATCAGTGAGTTCTTACAGGGATCTATTTACAATGAGCAGTTCTTC.